A single sample gave rise to the 24 T cell receptor beta chains below, sequenced in a study of blood T cells in healthy people across ages. A second PCR of 7 to 11 cycles used a sample-barcoded 5' primer and a J-beta primer mix. TCRdb called the 5' RACE reads again in MiXCR, with one record for every CDR3 protein. The table includes fewer than 600,000 distinct CDR3 sequences, about 28% detected once. These same data were also listed under a study on T cells of mothers and their children.

Sequencing was performed on blood. These TCRs come from a boy between 2 and 15 years old in good health.

This sequence joins TRBV6-1 and TRBJ2-1, with D possibly TRBD1 on 6 matching bases. This CDR3 has 14 amino acids. Germline loops: CDR1 MNHNS, CDR2 SASEGT. Trimming left V 4 bases short and J 5 bases short, with 12 bases between. CDR3: CASSGQDSDNEQFF. The DNA of the CDR3 is TGTGCCAGCAGTGGGCAGGACAGCGACAATGAGCAGTTCTTC.

This clonotype was recorded a few times. The V and J genes are TRBV12-3 or TRBV12-4 and TRBJ2-7; 9 bases map to TRBD1. Trimming removed 3 bases from V and 7 bases from J; junction bases left unmatched: 4. There are 13 residues in the CDR3. CDR3 in amino acids: CASSLGQGREQYF. The CDR3 nucleotides read TGTGCCAGCAGTTTGGGACAGGGTCGTGAGCAGTACTTC.

This clonotype was counted only a few times. The chain links TRBV25-1 to TRBJ2-1; TRBD2 matches 10 bases. Germline CDR1 is MGHDK and CDR2 is SYGVNS. V gave up 6 bases and J gave up 7 bases; unmatched junction bases: 9. This CDR3 is 15 amino acids long. CDR3 region: CASSYQGLAENEQFF. The CDR3 nucleotides read TGTGCCAGCAGCTATCAAGGACTAGCGGAAAATGAGCAGTTCTTC.

This clonotype appeared a few times. The J gene is TRBJ1-1, the V gene TRBV18, with a weak D call TRBD1 (5 bases). CDR1 KGHSH and CDR2 LQKENI come from the germline V gene. CDR3 length: 18 amino acids. V lost 5 bases to trimming and J lost 2 bases, with 24 bases between them. The CDR3 DNA reads TGTGCCAGCTCATCAATACTAACGCGGGGGGGAGACAACACTGAAGCTTTCTTT. Its protein is CASSSILTRGGDNTEAFF.

V gene TRBV9 combines with J gene TRBJ2-3; D remains ambiguous. The CDR3 consists of 13 residues. From germline, CDR1 is SGDLS and CDR2 YYNGEE. Trimming shortened V by 2 bases and J by 2 bases, and 6 bases separated the two germline ends. Written as DNA, the CDR3 is TGTGCCAGCAGCGTTATGTCCACAGATACGCAGTATTTT. Its translation: CASSVMSTDTQYF.

This chain connects TRBV5-1 to TRBJ2-3; 9 bases match TRBD1. The CDR3 extends over 18 amino acids. CDR1 is SGHRS, CDR2 YFSETQ, per germline. With V trimmed by 3 bases and J by 4 bases, 15 bases remained unmatched. CDR3 nucleotides: TGCGCCAGCAGCTCTCAAAGGGTGGGACAGGGACTCTCAGATACGCAGTATTTT. Translating gives CASSSQRVGQGLSDTQYF.

This clonotype was counted between two and nine times. The chain couples TRBV7-8 to TRBJ2-7, with unresolved D. Germline V gene lookup returns CDR1 SGHVS and CDR2 FQNEAQ. The V gene lost 2 bases and the J gene lost 3 bases, with 20 bases spanning the gap. The CDR3 has 17 residues. The CDR3 spells CASSLRQVDIGNYEQYF. The DNA of the CDR3 is TGTGCCAGCAGCTTAAGGCAGGTGGATATAGGTAACTACGAGCAGTACTTC.

In this sample, this clonotype turned up a few times. The rearrangement joins TRBV2 to TRBJ2-7; 8 bases line up with TRBD2. V dropped 8 bases and J dropped 0; count of bases not matched to a gene: 9. Looked up from germline, CDR1 is SNHLY and CDR2 is FYNNEI. This CDR3 contains 15 residues. The CDR3: CASVPGLVSSYEQYF. The DNA for the CDR3 is TGTGCCAGCGTTCCGGGACTAGTCTCCTCCTACGAGCAGTACTTC. Complete variable domain (other parts from reference TRBV2 and TRBJ2-7): EPEVTQTPSHQVTQMGQEVILRCVPISNHLYFYWYRQILGQKVEFLVSFYNNEISEKSEIFDDQFSVERPDGSNFTLKIRSTKLEDSAMYFCASVPGLVSSYEQYFGPGTRLTVT.

The CDR3 is CASCRTNNEQFF. CDR3 nucleotide sequence: TGTGCCAGCTGCCGGACAAACAATGAGCAGTTCTTC. This chain uses TRBV2 with TRBJ2-1; a possible D gene is TRBD1 (5 bases). CDR1 is SNHLY, CDR2 FYNNEI, per germline. V was clipped by 8 bases and J by 5 bases, with 10 bases between them. This CDR3 comprises 12 residues.

The chain uses TRBV5-1 and TRBJ2-1; 8 nucleotides line up with TRBD2. This CDR3 is built from 15 residues. V lost 1 base, J lost 3 bases, and 3 bases stayed unmatched. Germline CDR1 reads SGHRS; CDR2 reads YFSETQ. The CDR3 reads CASSLMSGSYNEQFF. DNA for the CDR3: TGCGCCAGCAGCTTGATGAGCGGGAGCTACAATGAGCAGTTCTTC. Variable domain in full (rest from reference TRBV5-1 and TRBJ2-1): KAGVTQTPRYLIKTRGQQVTLSCSPISGHRSVSWYQQTPGQGLQFLFEYFSETQRNKGNFPGRFSGRQFSNSRSEMNVSTLELGDSALYLCASSLMSGSYNEQFFGPGTRLTVL.

This clonotype has a handful of counts. The chain employs TRBV5-1 and TRBJ2-2; D not certain. The CDR3 is 14 amino acids. CDR1 and CDR2 from the germline V gene are SGHRS and YFSETQ. Deletions cut 3 bases from V and 3 bases from J, with 9 bases between. For the CDR3, the DNA is TGCGCCAGCAGCTCTCGCGTTGACACCGGGGAGCTGTTTTTT. Translation: CASSSRVDTGELFF.

This chain connects TRBV28 to TRBJ1-1; D unresolved. The CDR3 runs 14 residues. Germline V lookup: CDR1 MDHEN, CDR2 SYDVKM. V dropped 0 bases and J dropped 2 bases, with 7 bases sitting between them. CDR3 loop: CASSLWNSNTEAFF. Written as DNA, the CDR3 is TGTGCCAGCAGTTTATGGAATAGTAACACTGAAGCTTTCTTT.

The chain joins TRBV6-6 to TRBJ2-7; D gene uncertain. This CDR3 has 15 residues. Trimming pared 6 bases from V and 1 base from J, leaving 16 bases between. CDR1 and CDR2 from the germline V gene are MNHNY and SVGAGI (reference sequence). CDR3 region: CASSKRRNPSYEQYF. The CDR3 region has the DNA TGTGCCAGCAGCAAACGAAGGAACCCTTCCTACGAGCAGTACTTC.

This clonotype was seen repeatedly, ten times or more. The chain carries TRBV3-1 and TRBJ1-2; 7 positions agree with TRBD1. Germline V gene lookup returns CDR1 LGHDT and CDR2 YNNKEL (reference sequence). V shed 0 bases, J shed 4 bases, and the junction held 20 bases outside the gene matches. This CDR3 has 20 residues. The CDR3 region has the DNA TGTGCCAGCAGCCAAGATACTTGGGACAGCGGGATCGGGGTTGGCTATGGCTACACCTTC. This codes for CASSQDTWDSGIGVGYGYTF.

This clonotype was detected a few times. The rearrangement joins TRBV7-9 to TRBJ1-3; D gene unclear. This CDR3 region has 13 residues. V was trimmed by 5 bases and J by 4 bases, leaving 9 bases between them. The germline V gene has CDR1 SEHNR and CDR2 FQNEAQ (reference sequence). For the CDR3, the DNA is TGTGCCAGCAGCACGGACGGAGGAAACACCATATATTTT. Its translation: CASSTDGGNTIYF.

This clonotype was recorded a few times. The genes are TRBV6-5 and TRBJ2-5; 10 positions match TRBD2. Near its end, the DNA agrees better with TRBJ2-7, so the J call may be wrong. This CDR3 region has 18 residues. Germline values: CDR1 MNHEY, CDR2 SVGAGI. The DNA of the CDR3 is TGTGCCAGCAGTTACTCCGCTCTACTAGCGGGGAGATCTGACGAGCAGTACTTC. Translation gives CASSYSALLAGRSDEQYF.

The chain uses TRBV3-1 and TRBJ2-3; D gene uncertain. The V and J ends lost 4 bases and 4 bases respectively, with 18 bases between them. Germline CDR1 and CDR2: LGHDT and YNNKEL (reference sequence). CDR3 size: 16 residues. The CDR3 coding sequence is TGTGCCAGCAGCCTCAGGTCAAGGGTAGGCCCAGATACGCAGTATTTT. Translating gives CASSLRSRVGPDTQYF.

V and J are TRBV4-2 and TRBJ1-1; the D gene is possibly TRBD1 (5 bases). Germline CDR1 and CDR2: LGHNA and YNFKEQ. V was cut by 4 bases and J by 3 bases, with 15 bases left in between. This CDR3 contains 15 residues. CDR3 amino acids: CASSPETQEYTEAFF. The CDR3 DNA is TGTGCCAGCAGCCCCGAGACACAGGAGTACACTGAAGCTTTCTTT.

This chain joins TRBV6-1 and TRBJ1-2, with TRBD1 as a possible D gene (5 bases). V was trimmed by 5 bases and J by 8 bases, leaving 21 bases between them. Per germline, CDR1 MNHNS and CDR2 SASEGT. The length of the CDR3 is 15 residues. The CDR3 DNA follows: TGTGCCAGCAGTCTCCGGGCAGCGGGGGAAGAAGGCTACACCTTC. Translated, it gives CASSLRAAGEEGYTF.

The chain uses TRBV7-3 and TRBJ2-1; TRBD2 might be the D (5 bases). The CDR3 length is 13 residues. The V gene lost 2 bases and the J gene lost 6 bases, with 8 bases spanning the gap. Germline-derived CDR1 and CDR2 are SGHTA and FQGTGA. CDR3 sequence: CASSLERGNEQFF. Written as DNA, the CDR3 is TGTGCCAGCAGCTTAGAACGGGGCAATGAGCAGTTCTTC.

The chain recombines TRBV4-1 with TRBJ2-1; 7 bases agree with TRBD2. From germline, CDR1 is MGHRA and CDR2 YSYEKL. CDR3 size: 18 residues. The ends lost 0 bases at V and 3 bases at J; junction bases unmatched: 11. The CDR3 DNA follows: TGCGCCAGCAGCCAAGATCCGCAGAGCGGCGGGAGCTACAATGAGCAGTTCTTC. It specifies CASSQDPQSGGSYNEQFF.

This clonotype turned up a few times. The chain links TRBV12-3 or TRBV12-4 to TRBJ2-7; TRBD1 aligns across 7 bases. Trimming cost V 3 bases and J 1 base; bases outside gene matches: 3. The CDR3 is 14 amino acids. DNA for the CDR3: TGTGCCAGCAGTTTCGGACAGGTTTCCTACGAGCAGTACTTC. This sequence encodes CASSFGQVSYEQYF.

The chain is built from TRBV7-6 and TRBJ2-4; 8 nucleotides match TRBD2. Trimming removed 2 bases from V and 3 bases from J; junction bases left unmatched: 12. Germline loops: CDR1 SGHVS, CDR2 FNYEAQ. This CDR3 has 18 residues. CDR3 sequence: CASSLSQAGRGVKNIQYF. CDR3 nucleotides: TGTGCCAGCAGCTTAAGTCAGGCCGGGAGGGGTGTCAAAAACATTCAGTACTTC.

The V gene is TRBV12-3 or TRBV12-4, the J gene TRBJ2-7; the match to TRBD1 covers 8 bases. This CDR3 has 13 amino acids. After removal of 6 bases from V and 9 bases from J, the junction contained 10 bases not matched to a gene. The CDR3 spells CASSSGGAYTQYF. CDR3 bases: TGTGCCAGCAGCTCAGGGGGCGCTTACACGCAGTACTTC.